The subject of this entry is one T cell receptor beta chain. This study enrolled people aged roughly 18 to 100 from approximately 25 US geographic areas. Resolution of symptoms, clearance, or two negative PCRs was present in recovered Cohort 3 donors. The sample originates from a study of blood T cell repertoires in COVID-19. The wider study: The United States, Italy and Spain were the sources of the acute and convalescent COVID-19 samples. T cells, B-cell-depleted T cells, or PBMCs supplied cDNA or gDNA.

Clones were read by immunoSEQ multiplex PCR, and TCRdb kept only the in-frame ones, dropping some. The table has some 170,000 clones, more than 80% seen once; the top ten hold 5% to 8%. The germline V gene encodes CDR1 MGHDK and CDR2 SYGVNS. The length of the CDR3 is 17 residues. Losses at the gene ends were 4 bases for V and 5 bases for J; bases not matched to a gene: 10. The J gene is TRBJ2-1, the V gene TRBV25-1, with 11 bases lining up with TRBD1. The clonotype originates from a man aged 35 to 55 who had recovered from COVID-19. Material for sequencing was PBMCs or T cells enriched from blood (not recorded which). Here the CDR3 DNA reads TGTGCCAGCAGTGTTTCATCCGGGACAGGGGGAGACAATGAGCAGTTCTTC. Its protein product is CASSVSSGTGGDNEQFF.